This T cell receptor beta chain was recovered during a study of T-cell reconstitution after alpha-beta-depleted transplantation in children. Findings of the study overall: Several hundred rapidly expanded clones from non-depleted graft cells reportedly supplied alpha-beta T cells about two months post-transplant. Some patients showed high day-60 TCRbeta diversity, which derived from surviving recipient T cells and thymic progenitors. Newly generated T cells supplied most T-cell counts and diversity one year post-transplant.

Unique molecular identifiers tagged the TCRbeta library. MiXCR, run by TCRdb on the PCR reads, gives a single entry per CDR3 protein. This sample has approximately 150,000 distinct CDR3 sequences, with 8% to 10% found just once. This clonotype was seen many times. Its antigen is undetermined. The ends were cut back, 4 bases at V and 5 bases at J, with 15 bases in the middle. Germline loops: CDR1 SQVTM, CDR2 ANQGSEA. This CDR3 is 14 amino acids long. This specimen consisted of PBMCs, mostly from graft donor cells, obtained 180 days after TCRalphabeta/CD19-depleted stem cell transplant. The receptor comes from a female patient under 10 years old who had a stem cell transplant for congenital amegakaryocytic thrombocytopenia, so the T cells may come from the graft donor. This chain joins TRBV29-1 and TRBJ1-5, with D tentatively TRBD1 (6 bases). CDR3 region: CSVVRGHSYQPQHF. The CDR3 nucleotides are TGCAGCGTTGTCCGGGGACACTCCTATCAGCCCCAGCATTTT.